This is a list of T cell receptor beta chains from one sample in a study of OX40 agonist ivuxolimab in advanced cancers. This table comes from immunoSEQ multiplex PCR, and its TCRdb copy is limited to in-frame clones, with some not included. The table includes some 65,000 clones, about three quarters detected once. The sequenced sample was CD4+ or CD8+ T cells sorted from blood, obtained in a trial of the OX40 agonist ivuxolimab. The source is an adult with an advanced solid tumor such as melanoma, head and neck, liver or kidney cancer. Both conserved end residues are part of each CDR3. The D gene is left open where the match is weak. Size is stated for part of the rows, as once, few or many counts, or as a class when the clone is expanded.

abundance	v_gene	d_gene	j_gene	CDR3aa	CDR3nt
NA	TRBV5-1	TRBD2	TRBJ2-7	CASSLLFRGGSEQYF	TGCGCCAGCAGCTTGCTGTTCCGGGGGGGCAGCGAGCAGTACTTC
NA	TRBV7-9	NA	TRBJ2-1	CASSSSPSRVLNYNEQFF	TGTGCCAGCAGCTCCAGCCCATCAAGGGTTCTTAACTACAATGAGCAGTTCTTC
NA	TRBV7-6	TRBD1	TRBJ2-7	CASSSQGQGAYEQYF	TGTGCCAGCAGCTCCCAGGGACAGGGAGCCTACGAGCAGTACTTC
once	TRBV27	TRBD2	TRBJ2-1	CASSLLATSGGNEQFF	TGTGCCAGCAGTTTATTGGCGACTAGCGGAGGCAATGAGCAGTTCTTC
NA	TRBV6-1	TRBD1	TRBJ2-7	CASRDRWSTYEQYF	TGTGCCAGCAGGGACAGGTGGTCGACCTACGAGCAGTACTTC
NA	TRBV19	TRBD2	TRBJ2-3	CASSSTSGTDTQYF	TGTGCCAGTAGTTCAACTAGCGGCACAGATACGCAGTATTTT
few	TRBV28	NA	TRBJ2-1	CASSPPGRGQFF	TGTGCCAGCAGCCCCCCCGGCAGGGGGCAGTTCTTC
NA	TRBV5-5	NA	TRBJ2-7	CASSPRNEQYF	TGTGCCAGCAGCCCCCGCAACGAGCAGTACTTC
NA	TRBV19	TRBD1	TRBJ1-4	CASSIVGTGEEKLFF	TGTGCCAGTAGTATAGTTGGGACAGGGGAAGAAAAACTGTTTTTT
NA	TRBV29-1	TRBD1	TRBJ2-5	CSVAVGQGAFGTQYF	TGCAGCGTTGCAGTGGGACAGGGGGCCTTTGGGACCCAGTACTTC
NA	TRBV5-1	TRBD1	TRBJ1-1	CASSLGQVELEAFF	TGCGCCAGCAGCCTAGGACAGGTAGAGTTGGAAGCTTTCTTT
NA	TRBV7-9	TRBD1	TRBJ2-2	CASGTVPGELFF	TGTGCCAGTGGGACAGTCCCCGGGGAGCTGTTTTTT
NA	TRBV10-1	TRBD1	TRBJ2-1	CASSKGALFNEQFF	TGCGCCAGCAGCAAGGGGGCGCTTTTCAATGAGCAGTTCTTC
once	TRBV27	TRBD2	TRBJ2-7	CASSLGGTRWYEQYF	TGTGCCAGCAGTTTAGGCGGGACTAGATGGTACGAGCAGTACTTC
NA	TRBV13	NA	TRBJ2-7	CASSLVLYGSYEQYF	TGTGCCAGCAGCTTAGTCTTATATGGGTCCTACGAGCAGTACTTC
NA	TRBV5-1	TRBD1	TRBJ2-7	CASSLPPGQGAYEQYF	TGCGCCAGCAGCCTGCCGCCGGGACAGGGGGCTTACGAGCAGTACTTC
many	TRBV5-1	NA	TRBJ1-4	CASSSGGNDEKLFF	TGCGCCAGCAGCTCCGGAGGGAACGATGAAAAACTGTTTTTT
NA	TRBV14	NA	TRBJ1-2	CASSQDPGPRAGYTF	TGTGCCAGCAGCCAAGATCCCGGGCCTAGGGCCGGCTACACCTTC
NA	TRBV28	NA	TRBJ2-1	CASSPGDRYYNEQFF	TGTGCCAGCAGTCCTGGGGATCGGTACTACAATGAGCAGTTCTTC
NA	TRBV5-1	NA	TRBJ2-2	CASSRPLGGAFTGELFF	TGCGCCAGCAGCCGACCTTTAGGGGGAGCTTTCACCGGGGAGCTGTTTTTT
NA	TRBV27	TRBD1	TRBJ2-1	CASGGQGVMGAYNEQFF	TGTGCCAGCGGGGGACAGGGGGTAATGGGCGCCTACAATGAGCAGTTCTTC
NA	TRBV5-6	NA	TRBJ2-6	CASSLVGLPGANVLTF	TGTGCCAGCAGCTTGGTTGGGTTGCCTGGGGCCAACGTCCTGACTTTC
NA	TRBV7-9	TRBD2	TRBJ2-3	CASSLVLAGPTDTQYF	TGTGCCAGCAGCTTAGTCCTAGCGGGTCCGACAGATACGCAGTATTTT
NA	TRBV6-6	NA	TRBJ1-1	CASSLAKNTEAFF	TGTGCCAGCAGTTTGGCCAAGAACACTGAAGCTTTCTTT
NA	TRBV7-8	NA	TRBJ1-3	CASSASGTRSSGNTIYF	TGTGCCAGCAGCGCCTCCGGGACACGGAGCTCTGGAAACACCATATATTTT
NA	TRBV7-9	NA	TRBJ1-2	CASSLQAPNYGYTF	TGTGCCAGCAGCTTACAGGCCCCTAACTATGGCTACACCTTC
NA	TRBV18	NA	TRBJ2-1	CASSPNPGTNEQFF	TGTGCCAGCTCACCAAACCCTGGGACAAATGAGCAGTTCTTC
NA	TRBV30	NA	TRBJ1-2	CAWRLEAPYGYTF	TGTGCCTGGAGGTTGGAGGCCCCTTATGGCTACACCTTC
NA	TRBV5-4	TRBD2	TRBJ2-1	CASSLGASGIYEQFF	TGTGCCAGCAGCCTCGGGGCTAGCGGGATCTATGAGCAGTTCTTC
NA	TRBV28	NA	TRBJ2-2	CASILNGAARTGELFF	TGTGCCAGCATTCTCAACGGGGCAGCCCGAACCGGGGAGCTGTTTTTT
NA	TRBV9	TRBD1	TRBJ1-2	CASSFQGQDHYGYTF	TGTGCCAGCAGCTTTCAAGGACAGGACCACTATGGCTACACCTTC
NA	TRBV27	NA	TRBJ2-7	CASSFQTGEGYEQYF	TGTGCCAGCAGTTTCCAGACAGGGGAGGGGTACGAGCAGTACTTC
once	TRBV6-5	TRBD1	TRBJ2-2	CASSQGASRELFF	TGTGCCAGCAGCCAGGGGGCTAGCAGGGAGCTGTTTTTT
NA	TRBV7-3	TRBD2	TRBJ2-3	CASSSGLPPDTQYF	TGTGCCAGCAGCTCGGGACTACCGCCAGATACGCAGTATTTT
NA	TRBV16	NA	TRBJ1-2	CASSQDYRGTGYTF	TGTGCCAGCAGCCAGGATTATCGGGGGACCGGCTACACCTTC
NA	TRBV19	TRBD1	TRBJ1-2	CASSSGQGAGYTF	TGTGCCAGTAGTTCCGGACAGGGGGCGGGCTACACCTTC
NA	TRBV9	NA	TRBJ2-1	CASSVASVYNEQFF	TGTGCCAGCAGCGTAGCTAGCGTATACAATGAGCAGTTCTTC
NA	TRBV7-2	TRBD2	TRBJ2-3	CASSIFGLAGADTQYF	TGTGCCAGCAGCATATTCGGACTAGCGGGAGCAGATACGCAGTATTTT
NA	TRBV11-2	NA	TRBJ1-2	CASSTNRPGHNYGYTF	TGTGCCAGCAGCACGAACCGTCCGGGCCATAACTATGGCTACACCTTC
medium-sized	TRBV19	TRBD1	TRBJ2-1	CATNPAGGGHNEQFF	TGTGCCACTAATCCGGCAGGGGGCGGACACAATGAGCAGTTCTTC